These 12 T cell receptor beta chains were sequenced from one sample in a study of cytomegalovirus exposure and HLA in healthy donors. The PCR used 60 Vbeta and 13 Jbeta primers. Here immunoSEQ multiplex PCR was the method, and the copy in TCRdb shows in-frame clones only, minus some. This sample carries roughly 110,000 clones, about 70% of them seen once, and the ten largest clones take about 2.5%. The sample consisted of PBMCs. All receptors derive from a female donor in good health and CMV-seronegative.

The chain joins TRBV5-5 to TRBJ2-2; TRBD2 matches at 8 bases. V was pared by 4 bases and J by 5 bases, with 10 bases of the junction left unmatched. Germline loops: CDR1 SGHKS, CDR2 YYEKEE (reference sequence). CDR3 length: 16 amino acids. The CDR3 protein is CASSHISGSYTGELFF. CDR3 DNA: TGTGCCAGCAGCCACATAAGCGGGAGTTATACCGGGGAGCTGTTTTTT.

The chain links TRBV6-5 to TRBJ2-1, with 9 nucleotides matching TRBD2. Germline loops: CDR1 MNHEY, CDR2 SVGAGI. The J segment lost 4 bases and the V segment lost 6 bases, leaving 7 bases of the junction unmatched. The CDR3 has 15 residues. DNA of the CDR3: TGTGCCAGCAGGACCGGGACTAGCTTATACAATGAGCAGTTCTTC. Its protein is CASRTGTSLYNEQFF.

This sequence joins TRBV29-1 and TRBJ2-3; 10 bases align to TRBD2. The V segment lost 5 bases and the J segment 5 bases; nucleotides outside the gene matches: 4. Germline V gene sequence: CDR1 SQVTM, CDR2 ANQGSEA. The CDR3 sequence is 13 residues long. CDR3: CSVLAGGGDTQYF. The CDR3 bases are TGCAGCGTTTTAGCGGGAGGAGGAGATACGCAGTATTTT.

This clone was found once. The chain employs TRBV27 and TRBJ1-5; D remains unclear. Trimming removed 1 base from V and 0 bases from J, with 4 bases in between. This CDR3 region has 14 residues. Germline V gives CDR1 MNHEY, CDR2 SMNVEV (reference sequence). The chain's CDR3 is CASSLLASNQPQHF. The CDR3 nucleotides are TGTGCCAGCAGTTTATTGGCTAGCAATCAGCCCCAGCATTTT.

The chain joins TRBV4-1 to TRBJ2-3; the D is unclear. V dropped 4 bases and J dropped 4 bases, with 9 bases sitting between them. CDR3 length: 13 residues. Germline V lookup: CDR1 MGHRA, CDR2 YSYEKL. The CDR3 sequence is CASSPSNPDTQYF. The DNA for the CDR3 is TGCGCCAGCAGCCCAAGCAACCCAGATACGCAGTATTTT.

This clone showed up just a few times. The CDR3 reads CASSYVSGRGEQYF. The CDR3 DNA sequence: TGTGCCAGCAGTTACGTCAGCGGGAGGGGGGAGCAGTACTTC. The rearrangement joins TRBV6-6 to TRBJ2-7; 10 bases fit TRBD2. This CDR3 is built from 14 residues. With V trimmed by 2 bases and J by 7 bases, 5 bases remained unmatched. Germline V gene data show CDR1 as MNHNY and CDR2 as SVGAGI (reference sequence).

This clone appeared once. This chain connects TRBV2 to TRBJ1-2; no definite D call. Germline CDR1 is SNHLY and CDR2 is FYNNEI. The CDR3 runs to 13 residues. V was cut by 1 base and J by 6 bases, with 9 bases left in between. CDR3 in amino acids: CASSEDFLNGYTF. The CDR3 DNA reads TGTGCCAGCAGTGAAGACTTCTTAAATGGCTACACCTTC.

The chain has TRBV4-1 and TRBJ2-2, with D possibly being TRBD2 (5 bases). The CDR3 sequence is 18 residues long. Trimming stripped 1 base from V and 6 bases from J, with 21 bases between. CDR1 is MGHRA, CDR2 YSYEKL, per germline. Here the CDR3 DNA reads TGCGCCAGCAGCCAAGCCTATCGGACTGCGCAGAAGGCCGGGGAGCTGTTTTTT. This gives the protein CASSQAYRTAQKAGELFF.

As regards this clone: This CDR3 is also generated by other DNA sequences in the sample. The chain combines TRBV30 with TRBJ1-1, with 7 nucleotides matching TRBD1. Trimming cost V 0 bases and J 3 bases; bases outside gene matches: 4. The germline CDR1 and CDR2 sequences are GTSNPN and SVGIG (reference sequence). This CDR3 is built from 14 residues. The CDR3 region has the DNA TGTGCCTGGAGTGTACACAGGGGTCACACTGAAGCTTTCTTT. This gives the protein CAWSVHRGHTEAFF.

The genes are TRBV28 and TRBJ1-4; no clear D. The CDR3 extends over 16 amino acids. Per the germline V gene, CDR1 is MDHEN and CDR2 is SYDVKM. Trimming removed 2 bases from V and 3 bases from J, with 13 bases in between. The CDR3 sequence: CASSLGSYSANEKLFF. CDR3 sequence (DNA): TGTGCCAGCAGTTTAGGGAGTTATTCGGCTAATGAAAAACTGTTTTTT.

This sequence joins TRBV7-9 and TRBJ1-2; possibly TRBD1 for D (5 bases). The length of the CDR3 is 15 residues. Germline CDR1 reads SEHNR; CDR2 reads FQNEAQ (reference sequence). V lost 5 bases and J lost 4, with 17 bases in between. The CDR3 sequence is CASSRGTGGFYGYTF. In DNA, the CDR3 is TGTGCCAGCAGCCGGGGAACCGGGGGGTTCTATGGCTACACCTTC.

This clone has only a few counts. The J gene is TRBJ2-4, the V gene TRBV27; perhaps TRBD2 as D (5 bases). V was pared by 3 bases and J by 8 bases, with 14 bases between. CDR1 is MNHEY, CDR2 SMNVEV, per germline (reference sequence). The CDR3 sequence is 14 residues long. CDR3: CASSLSRARDIQYF. CDR3 coding DNA: TGTGCCAGCAGTTTGTCGAGGGCTAGGGACATTCAGTACTTC.